The rows below give T cell receptor beta chains drawn from one sample of a study of shared clonotypes between healthy human individuals. TCRdb's copy holds only in-frame clones and misses some; the assay was immunoSEQ multiplex PCR. The sample holds about 1 million clones, about 70% seen once. The sample was memory CD4+ T cells sorted from blood. Receptors originate from a man aged 18-30 years in good health. Each CDR3 is given with its conserved first and last residue. D genes are given only for firm matches. Size is omitted from some rows. Given values are once, few, many or a class for expanded clones.

-	TRBD2	TRBV7-9	TRBJ2-5	TGTGCCAGCAGCTTAGGAGGCGGGAGGGCCGGGGAGACCCAGTACTTC	CASSLGGGRAGETQYF
few	-	TRBV29-1	TRBJ2-7	TGCAGCGTCGAGGACACGGGCGAGCAGTACTTC	CSVEDTGEQYF
-	-	TRBV5-1	TRBJ1-1	TGCGCCAGCAGCTTGTTGAGGGAGGGCACTGAAGCTTTCTTT	CASSLLREGTEAFF
-	-	TRBV27	TRBJ2-3	TGTGCCAGCAGTTTAGACAAGATCACAGATACGCAGTATTTT	CASSLDKITDTQYF
-	-	TRBV30	TRBJ1-2	TGTGCCTGGACAGCACTCAACTATGGCTACACCTTC	CAWTALNYGYTF
-	TRBD1	TRBV7-2	TRBJ2-7	TGTGCCAGCAGCTATACCGGGACAGGCTACGAGCAGTACTTC	CASSYTGTGYEQYF
-	TRBD2	TRBV5-1	TRBJ2-7	TGCGCCAGCAGCTTGGGACTAGCGGGGAGCGAGCAGTACTTC	CASSLGLAGSEQYF
-	-	TRBV9	TRBJ2-7	TGTGCCAGCAGCGCAACGGCGGTCAGCTACGAGCAGTACTTC	CASSATAVSYEQYF
-	-	TRBV6-1	TRBJ1-2	TGTGCCAGCAGAGAGGGGAAGGCCTATGGCTACACCTTC	CASREGKAYGYTF
many	-	TRBV19	TRBJ1-1	TGTGCCAGTAGTCATACGGGGCGGGTTGAAGCTTTCTTT	CASSHTGRVEAFF
-	TRBD1	TRBV5-3	TRBJ1-6	TGTGCCAGAAGCTGGGGACAGGGGGCGGGGAATTCACCCCTCCACTTT	CARSWGQGAGNSPLHF
-	TRBD2	TRBV4-3	TRBJ2-7	TGCGCCAGCAGCCAAGATGCCCTGACTAGCGGGAATCGGAACGAGCAGTACTTC	CASSQDALTSGNRNEQYF
many	-	TRBV20-1	TRBJ1-2	TGCAGTGCTAGGTATCCTGACTACACCTTC	CSARYPDYTF
-	-	TRBV5-1	TRBJ2-2	TGCGCCAGCAGCTTGGCCACAGGGATAACCGGGGAGCTGTTTTTT	CASSLATGITGELFF
-	TRBD2	TRBV11-2	TRBJ2-1	TGTGCCAGCAGCTGGGGACTAGCGGTTAATGAGCAGTTCTTC	CASSWGLAVNEQFF
-	TRBD1	TRBV10-2	TRBJ1-6	TGCGCCAGCAGTGACCTTCGTACAGGGGGGAATTCACCCCTCCACTTT	CASSDLRTGGNSPLHF
-	-	TRBV7-9	TRBJ2-7	TGTGCCAGCAGCAGGGTACCCTACGAGCAGTACTTC	CASSRVPYEQYF
once	TRBD2	TRBV5-1	TRBJ2-7	TGCGCCAGCAGCCGCGGGACTAGCGGGGGGAGGGAGCAGTACTTC	CASSRGTSGGREQYF
-	-	TRBV18	TRBJ2-7	TGTGCCAGCTCACCATCCGGGACCTACGAGCAGTACTTC	CASSPSGTYEQYF
-	-	TRBV5-5	TRBJ2-7	TGTGCCAGCAGCTTGCTTTCAACCTCCTACGAGCAGTACTTC	CASSLLSTSYEQYF
-	-	TRBV2	TRBJ1-2	TGTGCCAGCAGCCCTATCGGTGGGGGGGCCCAAGGCTACACCTTC	CASSPIGGGAQGYTF
-	-	TRBV27	TRBJ2-5	TGTGCCAGCTGGGACTTCCCAGGGGCCCAGTACTTC	CASWDFPGAQYF
-	-	TRBV11-3	TRBJ1-1	TGTGCCAGCAGCTTACATGGGGAAAACACTGAAGCTTTCTTT	CASSLHGENTEAFF
-	-	TRBV19	TRBJ2-3	TGTGCCACCACGGGACCAAACACAGATACGCAGTATTTT	CATTGPNTDTQYF
-	-	TRBV2	TRBJ2-1	TGTGCCAGCAATGAGATGGGCAGCTACAATGAGCAGTTCTTC	CASNEMGSYNEQFF
-	TRBD2	TRBV6-5	TRBJ2-7	TGTGCCAGCAAGGGGACTACCTTCTACGAGCAGTACTTC	CASKGTTFYEQYF
-	-	TRBV7-3	TRBJ1-1	TGTGCCAGCAGCCCAACCACGGGCAACACTGAAGCTTTCTTT	CASSPTTGNTEAFF
-	TRBD2	TRBV7-8	TRBJ2-3	TGTGCCAGCAGCTTACTAGCGGGGGGGCAAGATACGCAGTATTTT	CASSLLAGGQDTQYF
-	TRBD1	TRBV5-6	TRBJ1-5	TGTGCCAGCAGCTTGGGAGGGACAGGGGGCAGGACCCAGCATTTT	CASSLGGTGGRTQHF
-	-	TRBV14	TRBJ2-3	TGTGCCAGCAGCCAAGGAATGGGGGGGGCCCTCAGCACAGATACGCAGTATTTT	CASSQGMGGALSTDTQYF
-	TRBD1	TRBV5-1	TRBJ2-7	TGCGCCAGCAGTCCAGGGGGTAATATCTACGAGCAGTACTTC	CASSPGGNIYEQYF
-	TRBD2	TRBV27	TRBJ2-5	TGTGCCAGCAGTTTCAGGGAGGGGGAGACCCAGTACTTC	CASSFREGETQYF
-	-	TRBV27	TRBJ1-2	TGTGCCAGCAGGGACTATGGCTACACCTTC	CASRDYGYTF
few	-	TRBV10-3	TRBJ2-7	TGTGCCATCAGTGAAGTGGGGACAACGTTTACCTACGAGCAGTACTTC	CAISEVGTTFTYEQYF
once	-	TRBV7-9	TRBJ2-3	TGTGCCAGCAGCTTCGTAGATACGCAGTATTTT	CASSFVDTQYF
-	-	TRBV5-8	TRBJ1-6	TGTGCCAGCAGCTTTGACGAGACTAATTCACCCCTCCACTTT	CASSFDETNSPLHF